This T cell receptor beta chain emerged from a study of blood T cell repertoires in COVID-19. Looking at the study overall: PBMCs, B-cell-depleted T cells, or T cells were the source of the cDNA or gDNA that made up the material.

Germline V CDR1 and CDR2: SGHVS, FQNEAQ. This CDR3 is 14 amino acids long. Between the trimmed V and J ends, which lost 2 bases and 4 bases, there was a span of 11 bases. Generated by immunoSEQ multiplex PCR, the TCRdb table keeps only in-frame clones and is missing some. The sample lists approximately 180,000 clones; roughly 84% were seen once. The sequenced material came from peripheral blood. This chain links TRBV7-8 with TRBJ1-1; D remains ambiguous. This clonotype was obtained from a person between 65 and 79 years old with COVID-19, enrolled during active disease. CDR3 sequence (DNA): TGTGCCAGCAGCTTATTCTCAGGTGTCACTGAAGCTTTCTTT. Encoded protein: CASSLFSGVTEAFF.